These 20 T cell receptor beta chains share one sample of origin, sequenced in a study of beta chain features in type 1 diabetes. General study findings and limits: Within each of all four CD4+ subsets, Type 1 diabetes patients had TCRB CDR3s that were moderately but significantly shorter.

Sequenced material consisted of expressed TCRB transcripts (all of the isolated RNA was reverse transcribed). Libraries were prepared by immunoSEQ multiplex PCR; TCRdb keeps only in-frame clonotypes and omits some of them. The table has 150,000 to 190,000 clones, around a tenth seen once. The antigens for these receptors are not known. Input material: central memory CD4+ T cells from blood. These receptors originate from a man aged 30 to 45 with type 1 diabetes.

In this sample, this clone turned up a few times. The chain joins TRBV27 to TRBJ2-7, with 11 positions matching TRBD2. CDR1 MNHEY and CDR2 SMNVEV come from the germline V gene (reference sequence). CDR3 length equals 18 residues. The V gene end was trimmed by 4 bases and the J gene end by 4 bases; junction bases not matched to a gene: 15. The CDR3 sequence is CASSSSEFWASGRYEQYF. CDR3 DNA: TGTGCCAGCAGTTCCTCGGAATTCTGGGCTAGCGGGAGGTACGAGCAGTACTTC.

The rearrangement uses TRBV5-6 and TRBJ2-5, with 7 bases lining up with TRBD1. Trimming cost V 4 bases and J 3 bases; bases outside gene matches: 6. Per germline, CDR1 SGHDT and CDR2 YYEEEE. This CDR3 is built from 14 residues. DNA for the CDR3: TGTGCCAGCAGCCTCGGGACAGTCGAAGAGACCCAGTACTTC. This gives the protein CASSLGTVEETQYF.

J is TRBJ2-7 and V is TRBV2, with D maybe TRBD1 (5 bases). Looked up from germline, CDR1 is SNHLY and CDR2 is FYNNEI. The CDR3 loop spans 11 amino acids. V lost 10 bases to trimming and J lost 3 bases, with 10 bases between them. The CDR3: CATSGFYEQYF. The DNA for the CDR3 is TGTGCCACATCAGGGTTCTACGAGCAGTACTTC. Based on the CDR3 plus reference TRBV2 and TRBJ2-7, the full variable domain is EPEVTQTPSHQVTQMGQEVILRCVPISNHLYFYWYRQILGQKVEFLVSFYNNEISEKSEIFDDQFSVERPDGSNFTLKIRSTKLEDSAMYFCATSGFYEQYFGPGTRLTVT.

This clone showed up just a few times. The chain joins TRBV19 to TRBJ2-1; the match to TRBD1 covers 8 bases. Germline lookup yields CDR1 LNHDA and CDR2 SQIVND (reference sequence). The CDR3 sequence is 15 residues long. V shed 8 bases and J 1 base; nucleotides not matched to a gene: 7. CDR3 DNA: TGTGCCAGTGGTTTGGACAGGGCGTCCTACAATGAGCAGTTCTTC. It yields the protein CASGLDRASYNEQFF.

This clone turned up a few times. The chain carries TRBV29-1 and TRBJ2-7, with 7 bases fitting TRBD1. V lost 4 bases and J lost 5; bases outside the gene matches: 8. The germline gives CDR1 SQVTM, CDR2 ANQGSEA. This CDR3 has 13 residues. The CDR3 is CSVGDRGSHEQYF. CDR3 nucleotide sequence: TGCAGCGTTGGGGACAGAGGAAGTCACGAGCAGTACTTC.

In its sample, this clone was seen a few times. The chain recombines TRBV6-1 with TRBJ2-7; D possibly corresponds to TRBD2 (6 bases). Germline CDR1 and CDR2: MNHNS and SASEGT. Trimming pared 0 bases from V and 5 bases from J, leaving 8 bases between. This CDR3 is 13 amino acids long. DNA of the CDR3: TGTGCCAGCAGTGAAGCAGGGGAGGACGAGCAGTACTTC. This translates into CASSEAGEDEQYF.

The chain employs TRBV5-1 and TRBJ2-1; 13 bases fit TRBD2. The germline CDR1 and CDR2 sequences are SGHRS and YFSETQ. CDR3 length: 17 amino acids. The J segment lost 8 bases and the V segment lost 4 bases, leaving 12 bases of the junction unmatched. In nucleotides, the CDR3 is TGCGCCAGCAGCCCGGGACTAGCGGGGATGAGCTGGGATGAGCAGTTCTTC. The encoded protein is CASSPGLAGMSWDEQFF.

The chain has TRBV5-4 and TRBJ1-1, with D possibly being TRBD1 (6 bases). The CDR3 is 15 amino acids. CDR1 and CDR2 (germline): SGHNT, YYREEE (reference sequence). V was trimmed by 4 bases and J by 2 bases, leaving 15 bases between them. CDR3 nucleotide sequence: TGTGCCAGCAGCCCGAGCGGGGGGCGCAACACTGAAGCTTTCTTT. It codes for CASSPSGGRNTEAFF. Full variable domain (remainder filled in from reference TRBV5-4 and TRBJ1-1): ETGVTQSPTHLIKTRGQQVTLRCSSQSGHNTVSWYQQALGQGPQFIFQYYREEENGRGNFPPRFSGLQFPNYSSELNVNALELDDSALYLCASSPSGGRNTEAFFGQGTRLTVV.

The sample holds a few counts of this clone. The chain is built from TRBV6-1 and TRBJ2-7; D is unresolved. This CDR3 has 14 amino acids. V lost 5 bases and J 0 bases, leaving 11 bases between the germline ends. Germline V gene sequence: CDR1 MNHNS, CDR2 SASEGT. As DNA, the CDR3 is TGTGCCAGCAGTTTAACGCGGAGCTCCTACGAGCAGTACTTC. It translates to CASSLTRSSYEQYF.

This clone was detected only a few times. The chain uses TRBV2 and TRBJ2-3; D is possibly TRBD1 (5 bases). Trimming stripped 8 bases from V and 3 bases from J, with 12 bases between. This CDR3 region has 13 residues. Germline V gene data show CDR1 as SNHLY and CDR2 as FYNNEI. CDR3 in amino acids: CASRTRATDTQYF. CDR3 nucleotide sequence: TGTGCCAGCCGCACCAGGGCGACAGATACGCAGTATTTT.

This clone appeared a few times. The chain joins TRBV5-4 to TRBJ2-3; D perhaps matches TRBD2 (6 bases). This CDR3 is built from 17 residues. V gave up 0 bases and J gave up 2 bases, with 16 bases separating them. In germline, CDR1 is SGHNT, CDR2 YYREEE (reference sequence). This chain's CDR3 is CASSLGGKWGPTDTQYF. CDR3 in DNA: TGTGCCAGCAGCTTGGGCGGGAAGTGGGGTCCCACAGATACGCAGTATTTT.

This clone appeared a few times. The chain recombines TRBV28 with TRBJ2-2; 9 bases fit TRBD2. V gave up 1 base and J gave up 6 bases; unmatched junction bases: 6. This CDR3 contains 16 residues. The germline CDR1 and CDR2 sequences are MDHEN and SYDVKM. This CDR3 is CASSLYWTSAAGELFF. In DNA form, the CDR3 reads TGTGCCAGCAGTTTATATTGGACTAGCGCCGCCGGGGAGCTGTTTTTT.

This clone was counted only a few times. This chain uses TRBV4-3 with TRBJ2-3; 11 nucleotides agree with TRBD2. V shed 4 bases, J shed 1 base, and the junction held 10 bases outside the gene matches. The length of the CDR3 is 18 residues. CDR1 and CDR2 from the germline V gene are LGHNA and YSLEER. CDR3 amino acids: CASSRTQLAGDRTDTQYF. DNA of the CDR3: TGCGCCAGCAGCCGCACACAACTAGCGGGAGACCGCACAGATACGCAGTATTTT.

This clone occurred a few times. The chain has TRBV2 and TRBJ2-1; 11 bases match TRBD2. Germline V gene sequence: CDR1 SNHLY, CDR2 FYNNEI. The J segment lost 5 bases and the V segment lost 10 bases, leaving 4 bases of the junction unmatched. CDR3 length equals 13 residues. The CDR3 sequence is CATRLAGNNEQFF. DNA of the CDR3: TGTGCCACCAGACTAGCGGGGAACAATGAGCAGTTCTTC.

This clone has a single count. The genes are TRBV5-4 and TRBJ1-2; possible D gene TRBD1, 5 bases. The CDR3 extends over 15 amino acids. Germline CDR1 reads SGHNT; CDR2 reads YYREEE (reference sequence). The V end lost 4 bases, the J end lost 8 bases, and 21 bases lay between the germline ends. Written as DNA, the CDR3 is TGTGCCAGCAGCCCCCAGGGTATCGATTTGTCAGGCTACACCTTC. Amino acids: CASSPQGIDLSGYTF.

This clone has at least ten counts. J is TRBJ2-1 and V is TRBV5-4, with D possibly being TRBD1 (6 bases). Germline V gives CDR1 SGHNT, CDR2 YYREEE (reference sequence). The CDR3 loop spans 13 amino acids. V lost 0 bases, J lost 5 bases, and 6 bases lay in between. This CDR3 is CASSLGQDNEQFF. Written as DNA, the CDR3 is TGTGCCAGCAGCTTGGGACAGGACAATGAGCAGTTCTTC.

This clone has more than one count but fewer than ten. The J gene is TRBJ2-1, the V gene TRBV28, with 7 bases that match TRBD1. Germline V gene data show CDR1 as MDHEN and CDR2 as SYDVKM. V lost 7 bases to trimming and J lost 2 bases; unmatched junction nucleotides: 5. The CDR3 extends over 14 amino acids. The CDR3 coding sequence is TGTGCCAGCAAGGGGGCGGGCACCTACAATGAGCAGTTCTTC. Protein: CASKGAGTYNEQFF.

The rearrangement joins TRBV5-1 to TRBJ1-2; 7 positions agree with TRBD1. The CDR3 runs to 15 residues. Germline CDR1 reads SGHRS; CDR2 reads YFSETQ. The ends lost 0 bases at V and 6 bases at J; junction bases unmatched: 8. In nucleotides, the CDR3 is TGCGCCAGCAGCTTGGCGGCAGGGGGGACGGATGGCTACACCTTC. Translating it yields CASSLAAGGTDGYTF. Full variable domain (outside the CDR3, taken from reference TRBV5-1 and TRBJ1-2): KAGVTQTPRYLIKTRGQQVTLSCSPISGHRSVSWYQQTPGQGLQFLFEYFSETQRNKGNFPGRFSGRQFSNSRSEMNVSTLELGDSALYLCASSLAAGGTDGYTFGSGTRLTVV.

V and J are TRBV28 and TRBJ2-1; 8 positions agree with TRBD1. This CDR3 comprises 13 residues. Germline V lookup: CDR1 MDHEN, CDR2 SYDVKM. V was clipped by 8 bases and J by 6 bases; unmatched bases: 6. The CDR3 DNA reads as TGTGCCAGCGCCGAGACAGGGGTCAATGAGCAGTTCTTC. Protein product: CASAETGVNEQFF.

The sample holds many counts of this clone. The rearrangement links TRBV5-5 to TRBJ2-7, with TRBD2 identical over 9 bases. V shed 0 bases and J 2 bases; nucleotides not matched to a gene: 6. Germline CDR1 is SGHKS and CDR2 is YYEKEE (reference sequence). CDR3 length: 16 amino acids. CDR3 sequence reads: CASSLGLSGSTYEQYF. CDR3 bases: TGTGCCAGCAGCTTGGGCCTTAGCGGGAGCACCTACGAGCAGTACTTC.